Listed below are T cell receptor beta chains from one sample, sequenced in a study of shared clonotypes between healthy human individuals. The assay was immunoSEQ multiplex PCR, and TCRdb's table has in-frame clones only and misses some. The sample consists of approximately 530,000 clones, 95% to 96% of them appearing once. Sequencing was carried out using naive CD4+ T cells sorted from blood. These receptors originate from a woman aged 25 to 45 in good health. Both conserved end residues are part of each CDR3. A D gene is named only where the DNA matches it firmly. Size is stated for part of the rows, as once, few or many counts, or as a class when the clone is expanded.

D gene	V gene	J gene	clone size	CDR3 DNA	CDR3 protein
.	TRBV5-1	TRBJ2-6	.	TGCGCCAGCACGAATGCTGCTGGGGCCAACGTCCTGACTTTC	CASTNAAGANVLTF
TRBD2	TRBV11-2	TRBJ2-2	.	TGTGCCAGCAGCTCCCCTCCAGCGGGAGCCACCGGGGAGCTGTTTTTT	CASSSPPAGATGELFF
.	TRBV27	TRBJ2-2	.	TGTGCCAGCAGTTCCCCTGCCGCGAGCACCGGGGAGCTGTTTTTT	CASSSPAASTGELFF
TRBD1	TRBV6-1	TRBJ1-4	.	TGTGCCAGCAGCCGAGGACAGGGGAATGAAAAACTGTTTTTT	CASSRGQGNEKLFF
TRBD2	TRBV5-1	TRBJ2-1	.	TGCGCCAGCAGCCCGGGACTAGCGGGAGGGCGAGGGGGCAATGAGCAGTTCTTC	CASSPGLAGGRGGNEQFF
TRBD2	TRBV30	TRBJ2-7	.	TGTGCCTGGAGGGGACTAGCGGTTAGCTCCTACGAGCAGTACTTC	CAWRGLAVSSYEQYF
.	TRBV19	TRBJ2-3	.	TGTGCCAGTAGTATACTAGCGAGAGCTCAAGATACGCAGTATTTT	CASSILARAQDTQYF
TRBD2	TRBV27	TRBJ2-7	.	TGTGCCAGCAGTTCGGGACTAGCGGGAGGAGAGGAGTACTTC	CASSSGLAGGEEYF
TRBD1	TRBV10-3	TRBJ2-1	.	TGTGCCATCAGTGTCGGGACAGTAGATGAGCAGTTCTTC	CAISVGTVDEQFF
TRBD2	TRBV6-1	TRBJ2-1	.	TGTGCCAGCAGTGATCTAGGGACTAGCCTCGGCAATGAGCAGTTCTTC	CASSDLGTSLGNEQFF
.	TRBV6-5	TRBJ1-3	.	TGTGCCAGCAGTTACGAAGGGATCTCTGGAAACACCATATATTTT	CASSYEGISGNTIYF
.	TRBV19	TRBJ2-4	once	TGTGCCAGTAGTTCCCCCGGGGAAGCCAAAAACATTCAGTACTTC	CASSSPGEAKNIQYF
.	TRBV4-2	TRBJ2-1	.	TGTGCCAGCAGCCAAGAGGAACCCCTGAGGTACAATGAGCAGTTCTTC	CASSQEEPLRYNEQFF
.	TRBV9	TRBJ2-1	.	TGTGCCAGCAGCGAAGGGGGGCAATCGGGAAGGCAGTTCTTC	CASSEGGQSGRQFF
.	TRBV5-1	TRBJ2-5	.	TGCGCCAGCAGCTTCTTGGGGGCAGAAGAGACCCAGTACTTC	CASSFLGAEETQYF
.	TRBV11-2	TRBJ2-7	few	TGTGCCAGCAGCTTAATGGGGAACGGGGTCTACGAGCAGTACTTC	CASSLMGNGVYEQYF
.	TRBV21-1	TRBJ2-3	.	TGTGCCAGCAGCAAAGCTGTTCTCAGGACAGGGGTCACAGATACGCAGTATTTT	CASSKAVLRTGVTDTQYF
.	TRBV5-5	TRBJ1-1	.	TGTGCCAGCAGCTTGATGGGAAACACTGAAGCTTTCTTT	CASSLMGNTEAFF
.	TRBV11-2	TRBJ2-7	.	TGTGCCAGCAGCTTAGATCGATGGGCCTACGAGCAGTACTTC	CASSLDRWAYEQYF
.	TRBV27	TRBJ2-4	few	TGTGCCAGCAGAAGGAGGCGGGACGCAAACATTCAGTACTTC	CASRRRRDANIQYF
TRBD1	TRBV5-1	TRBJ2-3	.	TGCGCCAGCAGCCTGGGACAGGCTAGCACAGATACGCAGTATTTT	CASSLGQASTDTQYF
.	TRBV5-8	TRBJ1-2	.	TGTGCCAGCACAATTTCTGTGTCCTATGGCTACACCTTC	CASTISVSYGYTF
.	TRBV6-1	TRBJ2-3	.	TGTGCCAGCAGTGAACCCCCCGATACGCAGTATTTT	CASSEPPDTQYF
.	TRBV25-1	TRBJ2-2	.	TGTGCCAGCAGCGAAAAGGGGTACACCGGGGAGCTGTTTTTT	CASSEKGYTGELFF
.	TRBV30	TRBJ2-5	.	TGTGCCTGGAAAGTAGAGACCCAGTACTTC	CAWKVETQYF
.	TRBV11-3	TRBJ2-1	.	TGTGCCAGCAGCCCTCGGGCAGCCGACAATGAGCAGTTCTTC	CASSPRAADNEQFF
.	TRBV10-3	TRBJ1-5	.	TGTGCCATCAGTGCCCGGGGGGGTAGCAATCAGCCCCAGCATTTT	CAISARGGSNQPQHF
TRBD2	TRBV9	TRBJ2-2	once	TGTGCCAGCAGTGTACGGTCTAGCGGGGAACCCGGGGAGCTGTTTTTT	CASSVRSSGEPGELFF
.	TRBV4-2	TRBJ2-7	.	TGTGCCAGCAGCCAAGATGAACTCCTACTAGCAGGCGAGCAGTACTTC	CASSQDELLLAGEQYF
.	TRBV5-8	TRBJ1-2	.	TGTGCCAGCAGCTTGTTCCCCATCGGAAATGGCTACACCTTC	CASSLFPIGNGYTF
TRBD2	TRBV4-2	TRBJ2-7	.	TGTGCCAGCAGCCAAGATGTGTCGACTAGCGGGATCTCCCGTAGGCTTGGCGAGCAGTACTTC	CASSQDVSTSGISRRLGEQYF
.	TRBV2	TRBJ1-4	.	TGTGCCAGCAGTGTAGAAGGGGAAAAACTGTTTTTT	CASSVEGEKLFF
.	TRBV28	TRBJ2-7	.	TGTGCCAGCAGTTTGACCAGCCGAGGGGAGCAGTACTTC	CASSLTSRGEQYF
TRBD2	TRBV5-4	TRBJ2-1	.	TGTGCCAGCAGCTCTTTAGCGGGGCCCTACAATGAGCAGTTCTTC	CASSSLAGPYNEQFF
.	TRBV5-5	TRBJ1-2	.	TGTGCCAGCAGCTTGGGAGGATATGGCTACACCTTC	CASSLGGYGYTF
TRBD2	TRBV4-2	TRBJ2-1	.	TGTGCCAGCAGCCAAGATTCCAGGACTAGCGGGAGTAAAAATGAGCAGTTCTTC	CASSQDSRTSGSKNEQFF
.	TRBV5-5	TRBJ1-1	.	TGTGCCAGCAGGGCTCGGGAGGGCACTGAAGCTTTCTTT	CASRAREGTEAFF
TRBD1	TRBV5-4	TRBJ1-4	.	TGTGCCAGCAGCTTGGCAGGGGGCCCTAATGAAAAACTGTTTTTT	CASSLAGGPNEKLFF
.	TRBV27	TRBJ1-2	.	TGTGCCAGCAGGATAACAGGGTCTTCTGGTGGCTACACCTTC	CASRITGSSGGYTF
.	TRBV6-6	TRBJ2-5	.	TGTGCCAGCAAGTTCAAAAACCTAAAGAGGGAGACCCAGTACTTC	CASKFKNLKRETQYF
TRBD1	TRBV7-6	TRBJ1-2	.	TGTGCCAGCAGCTTACGACGGGACAGGGCGAACTATGGCTACACCTTC	CASSLRRDRANYGYTF
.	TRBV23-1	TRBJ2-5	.	TGCGCCACCCGAGGCCGGGGGTATCAAGAGACCCAGTACTTC	CATRGRGYQETQYF
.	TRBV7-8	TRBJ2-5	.	TGTGCCAGCAGCTTAGCCCGGGGGACAAAACAAGAGACCCAGTACTTC	CASSLARGTKQETQYF